The 23 T cell receptor beta chains below come from one sample, sequenced in a study of cytomegalovirus exposure and HLA in healthy donors. The PCR employed 60 Vbeta primers together with 13 Jbeta primers. TCRdb keeps only in-frame clones here, not all; method: immunoSEQ multiplex PCR. The sample lists under 200,000 clones; 68% were seen once. The specimen sequenced was PBMCs. All receptors derive from a man aged 45-60 years in good health and CMV-seronegative.

V gene TRBV9 combines with J gene TRBJ2-1, with TRBD1 identical over 9 bases. CDR3 length: 16 residues. Unmatched junction bases numbered 9, after V lost 5 bases and J lost 3 bases. Germline V gene data show CDR1 as SGDLS and CDR2 as YYNGEE. CDR3 residues: CASRGAPGQGYNEQFF. CDR3 coding DNA: TGTGCCAGCAGGGGGGCCCCGGGACAGGGCTACAATGAGCAGTTCTTC.

This clone was detected only a few times. The J gene is TRBJ2-2, the V gene TRBV7-9; TRBD1 matches at 10 bases. CDR1 SEHNR and CDR2 FQNEAQ come from the germline V gene (reference sequence). Trimming cost V 7 bases and J 5 bases; bases outside gene matches: 16. The CDR3 length is 18 residues. CDR3 protein: CASTTIPGQGTGTGELFF. CDR3 nucleotides: TGTGCCAGCACCACCATTCCGGGACAGGGGACAGGAACCGGGGAGCTGTTTTTT.

In this sample, this clone turned up a few times. This chain links TRBV28 with TRBJ2-7, with TRBD2 matching over 7 bases. The CDR3 sequence is 17 residues long. Unmatched junction bases numbered 15, after V lost 4 bases and J lost 3 bases. Germline CDR1 MDHEN, CDR2 SYDVKM. Here the CDR3 DNA reads TGTGCCAGCAGTTCATACTACCAGGGAGGGAGTGACTACGAGCAGTACTTC. Its translation is CASSSYYQGGSDYEQYF.

V and J are TRBV7-8 and TRBJ2-7; 8 positions match TRBD2. The V gene's germline CDR1 is SGHVS and CDR2 FQNEAQ. V lost 1 base, J lost 6 bases, and 2 bases stayed unmatched. This CDR3 comprises 13 residues. The CDR3: CASSLGTSFEQYF. In nucleotides, the CDR3 is TGTGCCAGCAGCTTAGGGACTAGCTTCGAGCAGTACTTC. Using reference TRBV7-8 and TRBJ2-7 for the parts outside the CDR3, the full variable domain is GAGVSQSPRYKVAKRGQDVALRCDPISGHVSLFWYQQALGQGPEFLTYFQNEAQLDKSGLPSDRFFAERPEGSVSTLKIQRTQQEDSAVYLCASSLGTSFEQYFGPGTRLTVT.

The rearrangement links TRBV9 to TRBJ2-3; possibly TRBD1 for D (5 bases). In germline, CDR1 is SGDLS, CDR2 YYNGEE. Trimming left V 1 base short and J 9 bases short, with 21 bases between. The CDR3 runs 16 residues. The CDR3 loop is CASSVSPDTLIETQYF. Here the CDR3 DNA reads TGTGCCAGCAGCGTAAGCCCGGACACGTTGATTGAGACGCAGTATTTT. The variable domain in full, with the rest retrieved from reference TRBV9 and TRBJ2-3, is DSGVTQTPKHLITATGQRVTLRCSPRSGDLSVYWYQQSLDQGLQFLIQYYNGEERAKGNILERFSAQQFPDLHSELNLSSLELGDSALYFCASSVSPDTLIETQYFGPGTRLTVL.

This clone was picked up one time. Other nucleotide sequences from this sample produce the same CDR3. The V gene is TRBV6-6, the J gene TRBJ1-2, with 8 bases lining up with TRBD1. The CDR3 sequence is 13 residues long. Trimming took 5 bases from V and 4 from J; bases not matched to a gene: 3. Germline lookup yields CDR1 MNHNY and CDR2 SVGAGI (reference sequence). CDR3 in amino acids: CASSRQGSYGYTF. Written as DNA, the CDR3 is TGTGCCAGCAGTCGACAGGGGAGCTATGGCTACACCTTC.

The chain uses TRBV5-4 and TRBJ2-5, with no clear D. The V end lost 2 bases, the J end lost 5 bases, and 10 bases lay between the germline ends. This CDR3 region has 13 residues. The V gene's germline CDR1 is SGHNT and CDR2 YYREEE (reference sequence). The CDR3 nucleotides are TGTGCCAGCAGCTTTGGCCCTCCTGAGACCCAGTACTTC. Its translation is CASSFGPPETQYF.

This chain connects TRBV4-1 to TRBJ1-5; D is undetermined. V was clipped by 0 bases and J by 3 bases, with 12 bases between them. The CDR3 sequence is 16 residues long. Germline-derived CDR1 and CDR2 are MGHRA and YSYEKL. As DNA, the CDR3 is TGCGCCAGCAGCCAAGATTCAAACAGCCTCAATCAGCCCCAGCATTTT. Translating gives CASSQDSNSLNQPQHF.

This rearrangement joins TRBV19 to TRBJ2-7; D might be TRBD1 (6 bases). Germline values: CDR1 LNHDA, CDR2 SQIVND (reference sequence). The CDR3 sequence is 14 residues long. V was pared by 3 bases and J by 0 bases, with 9 bases between. The CDR3 DNA is TGTGCCAGTAGTATTACAGGGAGCTCCTACGAGCAGTACTTC. Its translation is CASSITGSSYEQYF.

This clone was detected only once. The chain uses TRBV5-1 and TRBJ2-6; perhaps TRBD1 as D (6 bases). The length of the CDR3 is 16 residues. CDR1 is SGHRS and CDR2 is YFSETQ in the germline V gene. The V and J ends lost 1 base and 0 bases respectively, with 8 bases between them. The chain's CDR3 is CASSLPQGSGANVLTF. The CDR3 DNA is TGCGCCAGCAGCTTGCCACAGGGCTCTGGGGCCAACGTCCTGACTTTC. The variable domain in full, completed from reference TRBV5-1 and TRBJ2-6, reads KAGVTQTPRYLIKTRGQQVTLSCSPISGHRSVSWYQQTPGQGLQFLFEYFSETQRNKGNFPGRFSGRQFSNSRSEMNVSTLELGDSALYLCASSLPQGSGANVLTFGAGSRLTVL.

The chain recombines TRBV6-6 with TRBJ1-1; D remains unclear. The ends were cut back, 7 bases at V and 11 bases at J, with 14 bases in the middle. CDR3 length equals 11 residues. The germline V gene encodes CDR1 MNHNY and CDR2 SVGAGI (reference sequence). CDR3 protein: CASTKWREAFF. The CDR3 DNA is TGTGCCAGCACCAAGTGGAGGGAGGCTTTCTTT.

The V call is TRBV28, the J call TRBJ2-5; a possible D gene is TRBD2 (6 bases). This CDR3 contains 14 residues. The germline CDR1 and CDR2 sequences are MDHEN and SYDVKM. With 7 bases removed from V and 3 bases from J, the gap between germline ends came to 15 bases. For the CDR3, the DNA is TGTGCCAGCACCTCGCGCGGGGCAGAAGAGACCCAGTACTTC. Protein sequence: CASTSRGAEETQYF.

J is TRBJ2-3 and V is TRBV10-1; 8 bases are a match to TRBD2. The CDR3 length is 14 residues. With V trimmed by 10 bases and J by 1 base, 7 bases remained unmatched. Germline-derived CDR1 and CDR2 are WNHNN and SYGVQD (reference sequence). The CDR3 DNA is TGCGCCACCTCTGGACTAGCTGGCACAGATACGCAGTATTTT. Translation: CATSGLAGTDTQYF.

This clone was picked up one time. This chain links TRBV4-2 with TRBJ2-5; D uncertain. The J call is in doubt because the DNA end fits TRBJ2-7 better. The CDR3 is made up of 14 amino acids. Germline V gives CDR1 LGHNA, CDR2 YNFKEQ. The CDR3 coding sequence is TGTGCCAGCAGCCAAGGCGACTTCTCCTACGAGCAGTACTTC. Amino acids: CASSQGDFSYEQYF.

Turning to this clone: One junction end disagrees with the germline gene, perhaps due to a read error. V and J are TRBV7-9 and TRBJ2-3; 7 bases map to TRBD1. Germline V gene data show CDR1 as SEHNR and CDR2 as FQNEAQ (reference sequence). The CDR3 is 16 residues long. The CDR3 loop reads CSSSYRTGIRTDTQYF. CDR3 coding DNA: TGTTCCAGCAGCTACAGGACAGGAATTAGGACAGATACGCAGTATTTT.

The V call is TRBV4-2, the J call TRBJ2-7; D is perhaps TRBD1 (5 bases). CDR3 length equals 15 residues. In germline, CDR1 is LGHNA, CDR2 YNFKEQ. V was shortened by 6 bases and J by 0 bases, with 15 bases between the two germline ends. The chain's CDR3 is CASSPLWGSSYEQYF. The CDR3 region has the DNA TGTGCCAGCAGTCCGCTTTGGGGCAGCTCCTACGAGCAGTACTTC.

The DNA for the CDR3 is TGTGCCAGTGGGGACAGACGAAACACCATATATTTT. Encoded protein: CASGDRRNTIYF. J is TRBJ1-3 and V is TRBV2; TRBD1 matches at 7 bases. The CDR3 covers 12 residues. Losses at the gene ends were 9 bases for V and 5 bases for J; bases not matched to a gene: 4. Germline CDR1 and CDR2: SNHLY and FYNNEI.

The V call is TRBV9, the J call TRBJ2-1; 7 nucleotides line up with TRBD1. The CDR3 covers 16 residues. The germline V gene has CDR1 SGDLS and CDR2 YYNGEE. V was pared by 0 bases and J by 8 bases, with 11 bases of the junction left unmatched. CDR3 in amino acids: CASSVDSGTVVDEQFF. In DNA, the CDR3 is TGTGCCAGCAGCGTAGACTCCGGGACAGTAGTTGATGAGCAGTTCTTC.

V usage is TRBV28 and J usage is TRBJ1-1; the D gene is possibly TRBD1 (6 bases). This CDR3 is built from 17 residues. Per the germline V gene, CDR1 is MDHEN and CDR2 is SYDVKM. Trimming pared 7 bases from V and 4 bases from J, leaving 25 bases between. The CDR3 bases are TGTGCCAGCAATGTCCCCCAACAGGGAGGGATTAGCACTGAAGCTTTCTTT. Translating gives CASNVPQQGGISTEAFF.

The V gene is TRBV28, the J gene TRBJ2-7; 10 nucleotides align to TRBD1. The CDR3 loop spans 15 amino acids. Germline assignment: CDR1 MDHEN and CDR2 SYDVKM. V lost 2 bases and J lost 4; bases outside the gene matches: 5. The CDR3 here is CASSLQTGGKYEQYF. CDR3 DNA sequence: TGTGCCAGCAGTTTACAGACAGGGGGCAAGTACGAGCAGTACTTC.

This rearrangement joins TRBV4-1 to TRBJ2-7, with D possibly TRBD1 on 5 matching bases. Trimming pared 0 bases from V and 0 bases from J, leaving 9 bases between. Per the germline V gene, CDR1 is MGHRA and CDR2 is YSYEKL. CDR3 length: 15 residues. CDR3 region: CASSQERGRSYEQYF. Here the CDR3 DNA reads TGCGCCAGCAGCCAAGAAAGGGGCCGCTCCTACGAGCAGTACTTC.

Written as DNA, the CDR3 is TGTGCCAGTAGTATAGGCGCAGGGGAAATTTGGGAAAAACTGTTTTTT. Encoded protein: CASSIGAGEIWEKLFF. The chain uses TRBV19 and TRBJ1-4; the D gene is possibly TRBD1 (6 bases). Between the trimmed V and J ends, which lost 1 base and 8 bases, there was a span of 17 bases. The CDR3 has 16 amino acids. The germline V gene has CDR1 LNHDA and CDR2 SQIVND (reference sequence). The variable domain in full, with the rest retrieved from reference TRBV19 and TRBJ1-4, is DGGITQSPKYLFRKEGQNVTLSCEQNLNHDAMYWYRQDPGQGLRLIYYSQIVNDFQKGDIAEGYSVSREKKESFPLTVTSAQKNPTAFYLCASSIGAGEIWEKLFFGSGTQLSVL.

In its sample, this clone was seen once. This chain connects TRBV29-1 to TRBJ2-2; D unclear. This CDR3 comprises 12 residues. V was trimmed by 4 bases and J by 1 base, leaving 4 bases between them. The germline gives CDR1 SQVTM, CDR2 ANQGSEA. The CDR3 DNA reads TGCAGCGTTGCGGTGAACACCGGGGAGCTGTTTTTT. Its protein is CSVAVNTGELFF.